Shown below are 13 T cell receptor beta chains from a single sample sequenced in a study of graft-versus-host responses after intestinal transplantation. Clones were read by immunoSEQ multiplex PCR, and TCRdb kept only the in-frame ones, dropping some. Of 15,000 to 20,000 clones in the sample, about two fifths were seen once. Irradiated, violet-dye-labeled stimulators (approximately 200,000) were plated alongside approximately 200,000 CFSE-labeled responders. Sequencing used alloreactive CD8+ T cells from a mixed lymphocyte reaction culture, obtained before intestinal transplant. As for subset: CFSE-low proliferating T cells sorted from approximately six-day pre-transplant mixed lymphocyte reaction (GvH or HvG direction). These receptors all stem from a human patient who received an intestinal transplant.

This clone appeared a few times. The chain joins TRBV7-9 to TRBJ1-2, with D hard to call. The V end was cut by 5 bases, the J end by 4 bases, with 20 bases between. Germline values: CDR1 SEHNR, CDR2 FQNEAQ (reference sequence). CDR3 size: 16 residues. CDR3 in amino acids: CASSPLVGEGSYGYTF. The CDR3 region has the DNA TGTGCCAGCAGCCCCCTCGTGGGTGAGGGTTCCTATGGCTACACCTTC.

CDR3 loop: CASSLVREQYF. DNA for the CDR3: TGTGCCAGCAGTTTAGTACGTGAGCAGTACTTC. The V gene is TRBV28, the J gene TRBJ2-7; D uncertain. The length of the CDR3 is 11 residues. Trimming removed 2 bases at V and 7 bases at J, with 6 bases between. Germline V lookup: CDR1 MDHEN, CDR2 SYDVKM.

Within the sample, this clone is medium-sized. CDR3 residues: CASSVRGGYTEAFF. CDR3 DNA sequence: TGTGCCAGCAGTGTCAGGGGGGGCTACACTGAAGCTTTCTTT. The gene calls are TRBV2 and TRBJ1-1; 7 nucleotides agree with TRBD1. The CDR3 is 14 residues long. Trimming removed 4 bases from V and 3 bases from J; junction bases left unmatched: 5. CDR1 is SNHLY, CDR2 FYNNEI, per germline.

V usage is TRBV12-1 and J usage is TRBJ2-7; the DNA was not used to check the table's D call, TRBD2. TRBV12-1 counts as a pseudogene. This CDR3 is built from 16 residues. Written as DNA, the CDR3 is TGTGCCAGCAGCTTTTTTTGGACTAGCGGGAGCCACGAGCAGTACTTC. Protein: CASSFFWTSGSHEQYF.

The CDR3 spells CASTLDRGLDEQYF. CDR3 in DNA: TGTGCCAGCACCCTTGACAGGGGGCTCGACGAGCAGTACTTC. The chain has TRBV28 and TRBJ2-7; TRBD1 aligns across 10 bases. CDR1 is MDHEN, CDR2 SYDVKM, per germline. J gave up 5 bases and V 7 bases, and 8 bases lay outside the gene matches. CDR3 size: 14 residues.

This clone is judged medium-sized. The chain employs TRBV21-1 and TRBJ1-1. TRBV21-1 is deemed a pseudogene. The CDR3 length is 15 residues. The CDR3 protein is CASSKGVGENTEAFF. The DNA of the CDR3 is TGTGCCAGCAGCAAAGGGGTAGGCGAGAACACTGAAGCTTTCTTT.

V and J are TRBV4-1 and TRBJ2-6; D gene unclear. CDR3 size: 15 residues. The V end lost 3 bases, the J end lost 1 base, and 7 bases lay between the germline ends. The germline gives CDR1 MGHRA, CDR2 YSYEKL. The CDR3 reads CASSHARSGANVLTF. The CDR3 region has the DNA TGCGCCAGCAGCCATGCGCGTTCTGGGGCCAACGTCCTGACTTTC.

The rearrangement links TRBV4-3 to TRBJ1-1, with D perhaps TRBD1 (5 bases). The V and J ends lost 3 bases and 2 bases respectively, with 7 bases between them. The germline V gene has CDR1 LGHNA and CDR2 YSLEER. The CDR3 runs 13 residues. CDR3 sequence (DNA): TGCGCCAGCAGCCAGGGGGATAACACTGAAGCTTTCTTT. Amino acids: CASSQGDNTEAFF.

The sample holds a few counts of this clone. CDR3 loop: CASSVAPGQDGYEQYF. As DNA, the CDR3 is TGTGCCAGCAGCGTTGCCCCGGGGCAGGATGGGTACGAGCAGTACTTC. The rearrangement uses TRBV9 and TRBJ2-7; possibly TRBD1 or TRBD2 for D (5 bases each). The CDR3 runs 16 residues. Germline CDR1 and CDR2: SGDLS and YYNGEE. The V end was cut by 2 bases, the J end by 4 bases, with 19 bases between.

The rearrangement joins TRBV28 to TRBJ2-1; D is possibly TRBD1 (5 bases). CDR3 length: 14 residues. CDR1 and CDR2 (germline): MDHEN, SYDVKM. V was shortened by 2 bases and J by 7 bases, with 12 bases between the two germline ends. CDR3 amino acids: CASSLVSPGNEQFF. As DNA, the CDR3 is TGTGCCAGCAGTTTAGTGAGCCCAGGGAATGAGCAGTTCTTC.

This clone was seen only a few times. This chain connects TRBV6-6 to TRBJ1-2, with 10 bases lining up with TRBD1. With 2 bases clipped from V and 7 bases from J, the junction kept 1 base outside the gene matches. This CDR3 spans 13 amino acids. In germline, CDR1 is MNHNY, CDR2 SVGAGI (reference sequence). The CDR3 here is CASSYGTGVGYTF. The CDR3 bases are TGTGCCAGCAGTTACGGGACAGGGGTTGGCTACACCTTC.

This clone appeared once. The identical CDR3 is also encoded by other nucleotide sequences in the sample. The rearrangement uses TRBV28 and TRBJ2-2; the D gene could be TRBD1 or TRBD2 (5 bases each). CDR1 and CDR2 from the germline V gene are MDHEN and SYDVKM. The V end was cut by 3 bases, the J end by 7 bases, with 15 bases between. CDR3 length: 15 residues. The CDR3 loop is CASSFWDVRNGELFF. The CDR3 coding sequence is TGTGCCAGCAGTTTCTGGGACGTGCGTAACGGGGAGCTGTTTTTT.

This clone was detected a few times. This chain joins TRBV5-6 and TRBJ1-5; D is perhaps TRBD1 (5 bases). Germline CDR1 SGHDT, CDR2 YYEEEE. Trimming cost V 0 bases and J 4 bases, with 17 bases left between them. The CDR3 extends over 17 amino acids. The CDR3 DNA reads as TGTGCCAGCAGCTTGGGAGGGACGGAGGAGATGAATCAGCCCCAGCATTTT. This translates into CASSLGGTEEMNQPQHF.